The entry that follows covers one T cell receptor (beta chain) sequence. This sample was included in a study of shared clonotypes between healthy human individuals. Every one of the donors was a Caucasian adult that lived in Nashville, Tennessee. Trimming cost V 7 bases and J 3 bases, with 15 bases left between them. Germline CDR1 ENHRY, CDR2 SYGVKD. This CDR3 has 14 residues. Here immunoSEQ multiplex PCR was the method, and the copy in TCRdb shows in-frame clones only, minus some. This repertoire shows about 2.4 million clones, 85% to 95% found once; its top ten account for around 0.15%. This TCR derives from a man in his late teens or twenties in good health. Sequenced input: naive CD4+ T cells sorted from blood. Subset reported: CD45RA+ positively selected. The rearrangement joins TRBV10-3 to TRBJ1-1, with no clear D. The DNA of the CDR3 is TGTGCCATCACTAAGTCGGTGAGAGACACTGAAGCTTTCTTT. Amino acids: CAITKSVRDTEAFF.